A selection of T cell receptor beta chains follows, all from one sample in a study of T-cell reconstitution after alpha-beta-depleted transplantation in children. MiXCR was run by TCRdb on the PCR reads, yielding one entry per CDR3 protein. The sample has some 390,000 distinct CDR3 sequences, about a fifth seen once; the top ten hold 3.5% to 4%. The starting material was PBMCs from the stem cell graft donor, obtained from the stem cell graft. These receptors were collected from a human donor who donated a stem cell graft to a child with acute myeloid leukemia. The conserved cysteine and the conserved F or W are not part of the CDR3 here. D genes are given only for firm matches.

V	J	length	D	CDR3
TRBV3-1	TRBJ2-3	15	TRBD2	ASSRHPGLAVADTQY
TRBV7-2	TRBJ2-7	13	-	ASSPAGQGHYEQY
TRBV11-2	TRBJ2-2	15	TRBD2	ASSLGSSGSRTGELF
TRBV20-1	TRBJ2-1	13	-	SASAKQPSYNEQF
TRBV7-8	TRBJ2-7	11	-	ASSSGVGYEQY
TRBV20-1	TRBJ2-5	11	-	SARRSSAETQY
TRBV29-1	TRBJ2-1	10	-	SVARPHNEQF
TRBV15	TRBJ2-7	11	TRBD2	ATSRQEAGGQY
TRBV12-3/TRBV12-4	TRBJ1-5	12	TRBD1	ASTLTGGIQPQH
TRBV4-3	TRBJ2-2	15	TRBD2	ASSQGTGGLYTGELF
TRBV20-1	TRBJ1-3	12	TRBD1	SARDYRGGNTIY
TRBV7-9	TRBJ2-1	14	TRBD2	ASSPPVGLAGGRLF
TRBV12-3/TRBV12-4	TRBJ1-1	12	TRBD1	ASSVTGVRTEAF
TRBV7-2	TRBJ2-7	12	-	ASSIGRGPYEQY
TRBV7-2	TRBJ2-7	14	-	ASSVSLRELKGEQY
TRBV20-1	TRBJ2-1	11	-	SARRAGYNEQF
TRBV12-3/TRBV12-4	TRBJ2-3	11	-	ASSTGTRITQY
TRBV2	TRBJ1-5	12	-	ASSEARALGHQH
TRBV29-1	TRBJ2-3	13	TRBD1	SARGAGGDVNTQY
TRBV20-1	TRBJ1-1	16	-	SARKNREGGGMNTEAF
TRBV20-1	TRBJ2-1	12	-	SPRRDGSYNEQF
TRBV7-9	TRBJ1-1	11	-	ASSFMGITEAF
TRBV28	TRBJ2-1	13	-	ASRPAESSYNEQF
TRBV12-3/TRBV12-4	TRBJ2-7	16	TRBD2	ASSRKYQRLAGADEQY